The present entry profiles one T cell receptor (beta chain) with its context. The data originate from a study of T cell responses to AZD1222 COVID-19 vaccine. This CDR3 has 17 residues. The V gene's germline CDR1 is SGHNT and CDR2 YENEEA. V dropped 1 base and J dropped 2; count of bases not matched to a gene: 7. This table comes from immunoSEQ multiplex PCR, and its TCRdb copy is limited to in-frame clones, with some not included. The sample contains about 120,000 clones, more than 85% of which appear only once. The V call is TRBV11-3, the J call TRBJ2-3; 9 nucleotides line up with TRBD2. This clonotype was obtained from an adult who received the AZD1222 COVID-19 vaccine. This specimen was peripheral blood, taken 28 days after the second AZD1222 dose. CDR3 nucleotide sequence: TGTGCCAGCAGCTTAGGCGGGACTAGCCTGACCACAGATACGCAGTATTTT. Protein: CASSLGGTSLTTDTQYF.